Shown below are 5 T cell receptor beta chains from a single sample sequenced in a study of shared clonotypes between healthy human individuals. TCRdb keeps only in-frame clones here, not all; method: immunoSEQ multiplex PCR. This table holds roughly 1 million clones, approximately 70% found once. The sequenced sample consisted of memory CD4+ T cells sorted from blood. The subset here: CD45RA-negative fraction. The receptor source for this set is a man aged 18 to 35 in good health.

DNA for the CDR3: TGTGCCAGCAGCTTAGGGGATGGGGGGCGGTTTGAGACCCAGTACTTC. It is translated as CASSLGDGGRFETQYF. The chain uses TRBV7-2 and TRBJ2-5, with D perhaps matching TRBD1 or TRBD2 (6 bases each). Germline V lookup: CDR1 SGHTA, CDR2 FQGNSA. The CDR3 has 16 residues. With 1 base removed from V and 5 bases from J, the gap between germline ends came to 17 bases.

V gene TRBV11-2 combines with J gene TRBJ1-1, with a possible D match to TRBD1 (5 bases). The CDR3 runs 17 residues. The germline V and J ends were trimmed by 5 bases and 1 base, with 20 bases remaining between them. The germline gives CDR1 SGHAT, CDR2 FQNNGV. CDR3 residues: CASSGRDGLSGNTEAFF. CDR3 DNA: TGTGCCAGCAGCGGAAGGGACGGACTCTCGGGGAACACTGAAGCTTTCTTT.

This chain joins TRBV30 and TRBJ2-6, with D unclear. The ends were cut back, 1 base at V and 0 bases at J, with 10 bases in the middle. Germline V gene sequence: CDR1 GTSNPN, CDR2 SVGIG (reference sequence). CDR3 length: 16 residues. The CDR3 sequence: CAWSDGLSSGANVLTF. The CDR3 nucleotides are TGTGCCTGGAGTGACGGATTAAGCTCTGGGGCCAACGTCCTGACTTTC.

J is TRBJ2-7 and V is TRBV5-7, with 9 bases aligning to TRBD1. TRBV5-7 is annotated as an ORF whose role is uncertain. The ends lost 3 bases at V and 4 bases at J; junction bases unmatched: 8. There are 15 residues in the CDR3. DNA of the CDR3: TGTGCCAGCAGCTGTGACAGGGGGGAGGGTTACGAGCAGTACTTC. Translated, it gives CASSCDRGEGYEQYF.

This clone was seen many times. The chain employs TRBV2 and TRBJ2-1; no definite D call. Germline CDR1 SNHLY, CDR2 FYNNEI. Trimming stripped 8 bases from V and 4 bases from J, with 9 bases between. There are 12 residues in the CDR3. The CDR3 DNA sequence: TGTGCCAGCGAAATAGTTTACAATGAGCAGTTCTTC. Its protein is CASEIVYNEQFF.